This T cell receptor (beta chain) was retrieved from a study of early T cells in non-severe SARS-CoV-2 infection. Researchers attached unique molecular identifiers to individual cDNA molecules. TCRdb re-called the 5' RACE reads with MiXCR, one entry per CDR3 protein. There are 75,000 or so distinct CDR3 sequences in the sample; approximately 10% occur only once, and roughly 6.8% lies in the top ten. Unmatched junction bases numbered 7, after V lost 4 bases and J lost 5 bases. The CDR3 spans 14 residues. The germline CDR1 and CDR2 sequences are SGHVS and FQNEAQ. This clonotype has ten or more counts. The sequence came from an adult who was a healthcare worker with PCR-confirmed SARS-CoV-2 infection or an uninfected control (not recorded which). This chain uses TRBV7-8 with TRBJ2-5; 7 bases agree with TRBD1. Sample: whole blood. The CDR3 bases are TGTGCCAGCAGCTCCCCGGACAGGAGGGAGACCCAGTACTTC. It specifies CASSSPDRRETQYF.